The next 10 T cell receptor beta chains were all read from a single sample in a study of blood T cells in healthy people across ages (dated by TCRdb to 2014 to 2015). The library was made by 5' RACE. Data came from an Illumina HiSeq 2500. The second PCR ran for roughly 7 to 11 cycles and used a J-beta primer mix along with a sample-barcoded 5' primer. The raw public reads went through TCRdb reprocessing: fastp at Q25, MiXCR clone calling, in-frame beta chains kept. Records with the same CDR3 protein are collapsed into one entry carrying the most frequent genes and DNA. The sample has roughly 800,000 distinct CDR3 sequences on record, roughly 64% of them singletons. The top ten clones comprise about 20% of the sample. Sequencing was performed on blood. The receptors shown here come from a young man in good health.

V and J are TRBV11-3 and TRBJ2-1; no clear D. The germline V gene has CDR1 SGHNT and CDR2 YENEEA. Between the trimmed V and J ends, which lost 0 bases and 9 bases, there was a span of 6 bases. CDR3 length: 12 amino acids. CDR3 region: CASSLDRGEQFF. The CDR3 DNA sequence: TGTGCCAGCAGCTTAGATCGCGGTGAGCAGTTCTTC.

This clonotype was recorded only once. This chain connects TRBV6-1 to TRBJ1-2; TRBD1 might be the D (5 bases). The germline V gene has CDR1 MNHNS and CDR2 SASEGT. The ends were cut back, 4 bases at V and 7 bases at J, with 19 bases in the middle. This CDR3 has 15 amino acids. CDR3 in amino acids: CASSAGGSPRFGYTF. Here the CDR3 DNA reads TGTGCCAGCAGTGCTGGGGGGAGCCCGAGGTTTGGCTACACCTTC.

For the CDR3, the DNA is TGTGCCACCGCCGGGGCAGCAACCTACAATGAGCAGTTCTTC. Translated, it gives CATAGAATYNEQFF. The chain combines TRBV28 with TRBJ2-1; D assignment may be TRBD1 or TRBD2 (5 bases each). Germline V gene lookup returns CDR1 MDHEN and CDR2 SYDVKM. Trimming left V 10 bases short and J 2 bases short, with 15 bases between. This CDR3 has 14 amino acids. Variable domain in full (rest from reference TRBV28 and TRBJ2-1): DVKVTQSSRYLVKRTGEKVFLECVQDMDHENMFWYRQDPGLGLRLIYFSYDVKMKEKGDIPEGYSVSREKKERFSLILESASTNQTSMYLCATAGAATYNEQFFGPGTRLTVL.

This chain connects TRBV9 to TRBJ2-3; TRBD1 aligns across 8 bases. Germline loops: CDR1 SGDLS, CDR2 YYNGEE. With V trimmed by 4 bases and J by 8 bases, 12 bases remained unmatched. The CDR3 contains 15 residues. CDR3 residues: CASSPQGQGGCTQYF. CDR3 in DNA: TGTGCCAGCAGCCCTCAAGGACAGGGCGGATGTACGCAGTATTTT.

The gene calls are TRBV2 and TRBJ2-5, with a tentative D call TRBD2 (6 bases). Matching the DNA end better, TRBJ2-7 makes the J call doubtful. The CDR3 has 12 residues. From germline, CDR1 is SNHLY and CDR2 FYNNEI. The CDR3, as DNA: TGTGCCGGAGGTAGCGGACCCTACGAGCAGTACTTC. It is translated as CAGGSGPYEQYF.

This clonotype was recorded only once. The CDR3 DNA reads TGTGCCAGCAGACGGGGAGGGGGAACAGATACGCAGTATTTT. The encoded protein is CASRRGGGTDTQYF. The gene calls are TRBV6-2 or TRBV6-3 and TRBJ2-3, with a possible D match to TRBD2 (7 bases). Germline V CDR1 and CDR2: MNHEY, SVGEGT. Trimming removed 6 bases from V and 3 bases from J, with 13 bases in between. The CDR3 is made up of 14 amino acids.

This rearrangement joins TRBV9 to TRBJ2-7, with D maybe TRBD2 (6 bases). Germline CDR1 SGDLS, CDR2 YYNGEE. The V end lost 5 bases, the J end lost 6 bases, and 21 bases lay between the germline ends. This CDR3 is built from 15 residues. The CDR3 nucleotides are TGTGCCAGCAGTCCTAACCGGGACTTACTCCCCGAGCAGTACTTC. Residues: CASSPNRDLLPEQYF. The full variable domain, completed using reference TRBV9 and TRBJ2-7, is DSGVTQTPKHLITATGQRVTLRCSPRSGDLSVYWYQQSLDQGLQFLIQYYNGEERAKGNILERFSAQQFPDLHSELNLSSLELGDSALYFCASSPNRDLLPEQYFGPGTRLTVT.

V and J are TRBV3-1 and TRBJ2-3; TRBD2 matches 9 bases. CDR1 LGHDT and CDR2 YNNKEL come from the germline V gene (reference sequence). Trimming removed 3 bases from V and 1 base from J; junction bases left unmatched: 8. This CDR3 region has 17 residues. CDR3 protein: CASSHPETSGGTDTQYF. The CDR3 DNA reads as TGTGCCAGCAGCCATCCCGAGACTAGCGGAGGCACAGATACGCAGTATTTT.

This clonotype was detected a few times. The J gene is TRBJ2-1, the V gene TRBV12-3 or TRBV12-4; D is perhaps TRBD1 (6 bases). The J call may be in error: the DNA end matches TRBJ2-7 better. The CDR3 totals 14 residues. In nucleotides, the CDR3 is TGTGCCAGCAGTTTAGTACTTTGGGACAATGAGCAGTACTTC. This gives the protein CASSLVLWDNEQYF.

J is TRBJ2-1 and V is TRBV9; no clear D. The CDR3 sequence is 14 residues long. Trimming took 3 bases from V and 8 from J, leaving 15 bases between them. From germline, CDR1 is SGDLS and CDR2 YYNGEE. The CDR3 protein is CASSAGRVGHEQFF. DNA for the CDR3: TGTGCCAGCAGCGCCGGAAGGGTGGGCCATGAGCAGTTCTTC.